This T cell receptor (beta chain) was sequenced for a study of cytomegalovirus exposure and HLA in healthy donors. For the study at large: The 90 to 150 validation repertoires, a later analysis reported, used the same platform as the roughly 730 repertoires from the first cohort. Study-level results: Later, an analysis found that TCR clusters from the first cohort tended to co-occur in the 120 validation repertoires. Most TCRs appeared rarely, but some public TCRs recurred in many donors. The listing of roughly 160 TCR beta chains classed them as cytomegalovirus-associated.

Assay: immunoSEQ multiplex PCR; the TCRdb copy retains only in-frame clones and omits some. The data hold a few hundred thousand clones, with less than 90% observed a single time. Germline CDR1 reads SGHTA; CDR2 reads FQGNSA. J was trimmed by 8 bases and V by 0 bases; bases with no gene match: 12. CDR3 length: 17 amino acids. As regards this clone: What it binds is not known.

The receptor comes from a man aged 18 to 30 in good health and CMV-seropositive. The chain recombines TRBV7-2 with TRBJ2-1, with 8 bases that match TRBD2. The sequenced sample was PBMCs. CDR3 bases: TGTGCCAGCAGCTTAGCAGGGCGGTTAGCGGGAACAGATGAGCAGTTCTTC. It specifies CASSLAGRLAGTDEQFF.